A selection of T cell receptor beta chains follows, all from one sample in a study of blood T cell repertoires in COVID-19. Sequencing used immunoSEQ multiplex PCR; TCRdb keeps in-frame clones, though not all of them. The sample yields roughly 260,000 clones, approximately 86% seen once. Source material: PBMCs or T cells enriched from blood (not recorded which). Receptors originate from a woman younger than 35 who had recovered from COVID-19. Each CDR3 is given with its conserved first and last residue. Fields, in order: clone size, V gene, J gene, D gene, CDR3 protein, CDR3 DNA. The D gene is left open where the match is weak. Where a row states a size, it is once, few, many or the class of an expanded clone; other rows omit it.

>few|TRBV4-2|TRBJ2-7|.
CASSQAATRAGRYEQYF
TGTGCCAGCAGCCAAGCCGCTACTAGGGCGGGTAGATACGAGCAGTACTTC
>.|TRBV5-1|TRBJ2-2|TRBD2
CASSLVLAGYTGELFF
TGCGCCAGCAGCTTAGTTCTAGCGGGGTACACCGGGGAGCTGTTTTTT
>.|TRBV6-2/TRBV6-3|TRBJ2-1|TRBD2
CASSFLTSGRYNEQFF
TGTGCCAGCAGCTTCCTGACTAGCGGAAGATACAATGAGCAGTTCTTC
>.|TRBV11-3|TRBJ1-1|.
CASSLRGRNTEAFF
TGTGCCAGCAGCTTGCGGGGGCGGAACACTGAAGCTTTCTTT
>.|TRBV6-5|TRBJ1-3|.
CASRTAFSGNTIYF
TGTGCCAGCCGGACAGCTTTCTCTGGAAACACCATATATTTT
>.|TRBV5-1|TRBJ2-3|TRBD2
CASSLPSSGGPLSDTQYF
TGCGCCAGCAGCTTGCCGTCTAGCGGGGGGCCCCTCAGCGATACGCAGTATTTT
>.|TRBV19|TRBJ1-2|TRBD1
CASSPGQGQNYGYTF
TGTGCCAGTAGTCCCGGACAGGGACAGAACTATGGCTACACCTTC
>.|TRBV19|TRBJ2-1|.
CASTGGRGMSYNEQFF
TGTGCCAGTACCGGGGGTCGCGGGATGTCCTACAATGAGCAGTTCTTC
>few|TRBV5-4|TRBJ1-1|.
CASSELGSTEAFF
TGTGCCAGCAGCGAGTTGGGGAGCACTGAAGCTTTCTTT
>.|TRBV21-1|TRBJ1-5|.
CASGTDPGCSRYSNQPQHF
TGTGCCAGCGGTACCGATCCAGGGTGTAGTCGTTATAGCAATCAGCCCCAGCATTTT
>.|TRBV13|TRBJ2-7|TRBD2
CASSLPSGGHEQYF
TGTGCCAGCAGTCTCCCTAGCGGGGGGCACGAGCAGTACTTC
>.|TRBV13|TRBJ1-2|TRBD1
CASSPTGAYGYTF
TGTGCCAGCAGCCCTACAGGGGCCTATGGCTACACCTTC
>.|TRBV30|TRBJ1-2|TRBD1
CAWSPTFRDRGRVSGYTF
TGTGCCTGGAGTCCCACTTTCCGGGACAGGGGGCGAGTGTCTGGCTACACCTTC
>.|TRBV24-1|TRBJ2-2|TRBD2
CATTAGANTGELFF
TGTGCCACCACAGCGGGAGCGAACACCGGGGAGCTGTTTTTT
>.|TRBV6-5|TRBJ1-3|.
CASRASQGAGNTIYF
TGTGCCAGCAGAGCGTCACAGGGTGCCGGAAACACCATATATTTT
>once|TRBV12-3/TRBV12-4|TRBJ2-1|.
CASSLSVGVRFF
TGTGCCAGCAGTTTATCAGTGGGAGTTAGGTTCTTC
>.|TRBV5-1|TRBJ2-5|.
CASSSGSVIQETQYF
TGCGCCAGCAGCTCGGGATCCGTGATCCAAGAGACCCAGTACTTC
>.|TRBV5-1|TRBJ2-3|.
CASSSLGTETDTQYF
TGCGCCAGCAGCAGTCTCGGGACTGAAACAGATACGCAGTATTTT
>.|TRBV11-2|TRBJ2-1|TRBD2
CASSPQRGVYNEQFF
TGTGCCAGCAGCCCACAGCGGGGGGTCTACAATGAGCAGTTCTTC
>.|TRBV28|TRBJ1-1|TRBD1
CASSFHGGGGTEAFF
TGTGCCAGCAGTTTCCACGGAGGGGGCGGCACTGAAGCTTTCTTT
>once|TRBV10-3|TRBJ1-1|.
CAIRDLELYTDRVTEAFF
TGTGCCATCAGGGACTTAGAGTTATACACGGACCGGGTCACTGAAGCTTTCTTT
>.|TRBV9|TRBJ2-6|.
CASSVGPLVGANVLTF
TGTGCCAGCAGCGTAGGGCCCCTCGTTGGGGCCAACGTCCTGACTTTC
>.|TRBV2|TRBJ2-1|.
CASSQERTYNEQFF
TGTGCCAGCAGCCAGGAGCGGACCTACAATGAGCAGTTCTTC
>.|TRBV15|TRBJ1-6|TRBD1
CATSRGDREDSPLHF
TGTGCCACCAGCAGAGGTGACAGGGAAGATTCACCCCTCCACTTT
>.|TRBV5-8|TRBJ2-5|TRBD1
CASSFSRQGLIVETQYF
TGTGCCAGCAGCTTCTCACGACAGGGTCTGATAGTAGAGACCCAGTACTTC
>.|TRBV19|TRBJ2-7|.
CASSMGFGEQYF
TGTGCCAGTAGTATGGGCTTCGGAGAGCAGTACTTC
>.|TRBV5-6|TRBJ1-3|.
CASSLAGAGNTIYF
TGTGCCAGCAGCTTGGCAGGGGCCGGAAACACCATATATTTT
>once|TRBV12-3/TRBV12-4|TRBJ2-7|TRBD2
CASSSLAGYEQYF
TGTGCCAGCAGTTCACTAGCGGGGTACGAGCAGTACTTC
>.|TRBV10-2|TRBJ2-2|.
CASSEAGSPAGELFF
TGCGCCAGCAGCGAGGCGGGTTCGCCAGCCGGGGAGCTGTTTTTT
>.|TRBV3-1/TRBV3-2|TRBJ2-5|.
CASSRVTGLQETQYF
TGTGCCAGCAGCCGGGTGACAGGACTCCAAGAGACCCAGTACTTC
>.|TRBV19|TRBJ2-2|.
CASLPGGLVWTGELFF
TGTGCCAGCCTCCCCGGGGGGCTTGTGTGGACCGGGGAGCTGTTTTTT
>few|TRBV7-9|TRBJ2-2|TRBD1
CASSLGSQGLFF
TGTGCCAGCAGCTTAGGATCACAGGGGTTGTTTTTT
>.|TRBV2|TRBJ2-3|TRBD2
CASSDGLAGGRDTQYF
TGTGCCAGCAGTGATGGACTAGCGGGGGGGCGAGATACGCAGTATTTT
>.|TRBV7-8|TRBJ2-7|TRBD1
CASRPRGRGYEQYF
TGTGCCAGCAGACCCAGGGGGCGCGGTTACGAGCAGTACTTC
>.|TRBV7-8|TRBJ1-1|.
CASSPSSGTEAFF
TGTGCCAGCAGCCCCTCGTCCGGCACTGAAGCTTTCTTT
>.|TRBV5-6|TRBJ2-7|TRBD2
CASSPRTGLKQYF
TGTGCCAGCAGCCCCCGGACGGGACTAAAGCAGTACTTC
>.|TRBV7-2|TRBJ2-3|TRBD2
CASSLKAGSGRVDTQYF
TGTGCCAGCAGCTTAAAGGCGGGTAGCGGGAGAGTCGATACGCAGTATTTT
>.|TRBV7-2|TRBJ2-7|TRBD2
CASSPRGGTTYEQYF
TGTGCCAGCAGCCCACGCGGGGGTACCACCTACGAGCAGTACTTC
>.|TRBV5-6|TRBJ1-5|TRBD1
CASTSDREGNQPQHF
TGTGCCAGCACCTCAGACAGGGAAGGCAATCAGCCCCAGCATTTT
>once|TRBV4-1|TRBJ1-6|.
CASSQEQAGNSPLHF
TGCGCCAGCAGCCAAGAGCAGGCGGGAAATTCACCCCTCCACTTT
>once|TRBV7-9|TRBJ2-3|TRBD2
CASSLVAGGPDTQYF
TGTGCCAGCAGCTTAGTCGCGGGAGGGCCGGATACGCAGTATTTT
>.|TRBV7-2|TRBJ2-7|TRBD2
CASSLLSSGAYEQYF
TGTGCCAGCAGCTTGTTGTCTAGCGGGGCCTACGAGCAGTACTTC
>few|TRBV7-9|TRBJ2-7|.
CASSSTYEQYF
TGTGCCAGCAGCTCAACCTACGAGCAGTACTTC
>.|TRBV5-1|TRBJ2-1|TRBD2
CASSLELASYNEQFF
TGCGCCAGCAGCTTGGAACTAGCGTCGTACAATGAGCAGTTCTTC
>once|TRBV9|TRBJ2-1|TRBD2
CASSVVAGGLDEQFF
TGTGCCAGCAGCGTAGTAGCGGGGGGGCTTGATGAGCAGTTCTTC
>.|TRBV5-1|TRBJ1-4|TRBD1
CASSWGQGSNEKLFF
TGCGCCAGCAGCTGGGGACAGGGTTCTAATGAAAAACTGTTTTTT
>.|TRBV19|TRBJ2-3|.
CASSPDSLLTDTQYF
TGTGCCAGTAGTCCGGACTCACTTCTCACAGATACGCAGTATTTT
>once|TRBV7-2|TRBJ1-4|TRBD1
CASSPGGQGVEKLFF
TGTGCCAGCAGCCCAGGGGGACAGGGGGTTGAAAAACTGTTTTTT
>.|TRBV2|TRBJ2-7|.
CASNILAQAYEQYF
TGTGCCAGCAATATCCTAGCTCAAGCCTACGAGCAGTACTTC
>.|TRBV13|TRBJ2-1|.
CASSLAAYNEQFF
TGTGCCAGCAGCTTAGCCGCCTACAATGAGCAGTTCTTC
>.|TRBV6-1|TRBJ1-5|.
CASSERGRGPRGNQPQHF
TGTGCCAGCAGTGAAAGGGGCAGGGGCCCTCGGGGCAATCAGCCCCAGCATTTT
>.|TRBV5-1|TRBJ2-5|.
CASSLGGPPETQYF
TGCGCCAGCAGCTTGGGGGGCCCCCCAGAGACCCAGTACTTC
>once|TRBV6-1|TRBJ1-1|TRBD1
CASSEARTGGAEAFF
TGTGCCAGCAGTGAAGCGAGGACAGGGGGGGCTGAAGCTTTCTTT
>few|TRBV30|TRBJ2-5|.
CAWSVGGARETQYF
TGTGCCTGGAGTGTTGGGGGGGCGCGGGAGACCCAGTACTTC
>.|TRBV2|TRBJ2-5|TRBD1
CASTPVRAGGGETQYF
TGTGCCAGCACACCCGTGAGGGCAGGGGGTGGAGAGACCCAGTACTTC
>.|TRBV5-1|TRBJ2-7|.
CASSLVSGNSLEQYF
TGCGCCAGCAGCTTGGTTTCAGGGAATTCACTCGAGCAGTACTTC
>.|TRBV19|TRBJ1-3|.
CASSIQALFSGNTIYF
TGTGCCAGTAGTATACAGGCTCTGTTCTCTGGAAACACCATATATTTT